The next 6 T cell receptor beta chains were all read from a single sample in a study of blood T cells in healthy people across ages. Alongside a J-beta primer mix, a sample-barcoded 5' primer served in a second PCR lasting about 7 to 11 cycles. Using its own MiXCR run on the 5' RACE reads, TCRdb lists one record per CDR3 protein. The data show around 990,000 distinct CDR3 sequences, approximately 25% seen once. This sample was shared with a second study, whose subject was T cells of mothers and their children.

The material sequenced was blood. These receptors were collected from a girl under 10 years old in good health.

The gene calls are TRBV20-1 and TRBJ2-5, with no clear D. The last part of the DNA fits TRBJ2-1 better; the J call may be wrong. Germline V CDR1 and CDR2: DFQATT, SNEGSKA (reference sequence). This CDR3 is 10 amino acids long. CDR3 loop: CSAFHGEQFF. The CDR3 DNA reads TGCAGTGCTTTCCATGGGGAGCAGTTCTTC.

This clonotype was detected only a few times. CDR3 in DNA: TGCAGCGTGAAGTGGAGGGACCCGAACACTGAAGCTTTCTTT. Encoded protein: CSVKWRDPNTEAFF. The rearrangement joins TRBV29-1 to TRBJ1-1, with D possibly matching TRBD1 (5 bases). Germline V gene sequence: CDR1 SQVTM, CDR2 ANQGSEA. Deletions cut 6 bases from V and 1 base from J, with 15 bases between. The CDR3 has 14 residues.

In the case of this clonotype: The junction departs from germline at one end; a sequencing error may be responsible. This chain uses TRBV3-1 with TRBJ2-5, with TRBD2 as a possible D gene (5 bases). The CDR3 covers 14 residues. The germline V gene has CDR1 LGHDT and CDR2 YNNKEL (reference sequence). The CDR3 sequence: CVSSQGSGWETQYF. CDR3 sequence (DNA): TGTGTCAGCAGCCAAGGGTCGGGGTGGGAGACCCAGTACTTC.

The chain uses TRBV27 and TRBJ1-2; D is unresolved. V was shortened by 6 bases and J by 5 bases, with 16 bases between the two germline ends. Per germline, CDR1 MNHEY and CDR2 SMNVEV (reference sequence). The CDR3 contains 14 residues. CDR3 in DNA: TGTGCCAGCAGCCCAGACCCGCAGCCTTATGGCTACACCTTC. It translates to CASSPDPQPYGYTF.

This clonotype appeared a few times. The gene calls are TRBV10-3 and TRBJ2-6; 8 bases are shared with TRBD1. Trimming removed 10 bases from V and 4 bases from J; junction bases left unmatched: 9. CDR1 and CDR2 (germline): ENHRY, SYGVKD. The CDR3 totals 15 residues. The DNA for the CDR3 is TGTGCCAACTCGGACAGGGTGGCCGGGGCCAACGTCCTGACTTTC. This codes for CANSDRVAGANVLTF.

Many counts were recorded for this clonotype. The genes are TRBV5-1 and TRBJ2-7, with D perhaps being TRBD1 or TRBD2 (5 bases each). V was trimmed by 0 bases and J by 2 bases, leaving 12 bases between them. The CDR3 runs 15 residues. The germline V gene has CDR1 SGHRS and CDR2 YFSETQ. CDR3 coding DNA: TGCGCCAGCAGCTTGGTTGGGACGGAAGCCTACGAGCAGTACTTC. As protein: CASSLVGTEAYEQYF.